The 25 T cell receptor beta chains given below trace back to one sample, sequenced in a study of cytomegalovirus exposure and HLA in healthy donors. 13 Jbeta primers and 60 Vbeta primers were used for the PCR. The assay was immunoSEQ multiplex PCR, and TCRdb's table has in-frame clones only and misses some. The sample includes about 120,000 clones, approximately 10% of them seen just once. Sequencing used PBMCs. These TCRs come from a woman between 18 and 29 years old in good health and CMV-seropositive.

The genes are TRBV9 and TRBJ2-1, with 9 positions matching TRBD1. V shed 4 bases, J shed 5 bases, and the junction held 7 bases outside the gene matches. The CDR3 length is 15 residues. Per the germline V gene, CDR1 is SGDLS and CDR2 is YYNGEE. The CDR3 sequence: CASSPGTGLNNEQFF. In DNA form, the CDR3 reads TGTGCCAGCAGCCCCGGGACAGGGTTAAACAATGAGCAGTTCTTC.

This clone was recorded a few times. This chain uses TRBV11-3 with TRBJ2-2, with D maybe TRBD2 (5 bases). The ends were cut back, 11 bases at V and 1 base at J, with 8 bases in the middle. The CDR3 has 12 residues. CDR1 and CDR2 (germline): SGHNT, YENEEA. CDR3 protein: CAGGRNTGELFF. As DNA, the CDR3 is TGTGCCGGCGGGCGGAACACCGGGGAGCTGTTTTTT.

This clone was counted between two and nine times. The chain uses TRBV2 and TRBJ2-1, with D possibly being TRBD2 (5 bases). Trimming shortened V by 9 bases and J by 4 bases, and 16 bases separated the two germline ends. The CDR3 has 14 amino acids. Germline CDR1 and CDR2: SNHLY and FYNNEI. CDR3 in amino acids: CASHYERTYNEQFF. The CDR3 region has the DNA TGTGCCAGTCATTATGAGCGGACTTACAATGAGCAGTTCTTC.

The table lists this clone with a few counts. The chain couples TRBV28 to TRBJ2-2, with a possible D match to TRBD2 (6 bases). The CDR3 length is 15 residues. Germline loops: CDR1 MDHEN, CDR2 SYDVKM. V was pared by 4 bases and J by 3 bases, with 12 bases between. CDR3 loop: CASSSPGEYTGELFF. DNA for the CDR3: TGTGCCAGCAGTTCGCCGGGGGAGTACACCGGGGAGCTGTTTTTT.

This clone came up a few times. The chain carries TRBV14 and TRBJ1-1; D remains unclear. The CDR3 extends over 12 amino acids. V shed 8 bases and J shed 2 bases, with 9 bases lying between them. Per germline, CDR1 SGHDN and CDR2 FVKESK. CDR3 sequence: CASEETNTEAFF. The CDR3 DNA reads TGTGCCAGCGAGGAAACTAACACTGAAGCTTTCTTT.

The chain uses TRBV18 and TRBJ1-4; tentatively, D is TRBD1 (6 bases). Per the germline V gene, CDR1 is KGHSH and CDR2 is LQKENI. CDR3 size: 15 residues. Trimming stripped 3 bases from V and 1 base from J, with 9 bases between. DNA for the CDR3: TGTGCCAGCTCACCTTGGACAGTAACTAATGAAAAACTGTTTTTT. Translation gives CASSPWTVTNEKLFF. Using reference TRBV18 and TRBJ1-4 for the parts outside the CDR3, the full variable domain is NAGVMQNPRHLVRRRGQEARLRCSPMKGHSHVYWYRQLPEEGLKFMVYLQKENIIDESGMPKERFSAEFPKEGPSILRIQQVVRGDSAAYFCASSPWTVTNEKLFFGSGTQLSVL.

This clone was detected only a few times. The rearrangement uses TRBV29-1 and TRBJ1-1; possibly TRBD1 for D (6 bases). V was trimmed by 4 bases and J by 3 bases, leaving 12 bases between them. CDR1 is SQVTM, CDR2 ANQGSEA, per germline. This CDR3 region has 13 residues. The CDR3 sequence: CSVGGGAYTEAFF. The CDR3 nucleotides read TGCAGCGTTGGTGGGGGCGCGTACACTGAAGCTTTCTTT.

The V and J genes are TRBV9 and TRBJ2-1, with D unresolved. Between the trimmed V and J ends, which lost 3 bases and 3 bases, there was a span of 4 bases. Germline loops: CDR1 SGDLS, CDR2 YYNGEE. The length of the CDR3 is 12 residues. The CDR3 region has the DNA TGTGCCAGCAGCGACGGCTACAATGAGCAGTTCTTC. Amino acids: CASSDGYNEQFF.

CDR3 bases: TGTGCCAGCACCGTCCCGGGACAGGGAGGACGGCTGTTTTTT. This codes for CASTVPGQGGRLFF. V usage is TRBV7-9 and J usage is TRBJ1-4; 9 bases are shared with TRBD1. The germline V gene has CDR1 SEHNR and CDR2 FQNEAQ (reference sequence). The CDR3 extends over 14 amino acids. V lost 7 bases, J lost 14 bases, and 14 bases stayed unmatched.

This clone was counted between two and nine times. The chain couples TRBV28 to TRBJ2-3; D perhaps matches TRBD2 (6 bases). Germline V gene lookup returns CDR1 MDHEN and CDR2 SYDVKM. This CDR3 contains 15 residues. Trimming took 4 bases from V and 2 from J, leaving 13 bases between them. CDR3 in amino acids: CASSSSGSHTDTQYF. CDR3 nucleotide sequence: TGTGCCAGCAGTTCAAGCGGGTCCCACACAGATACGCAGTATTTT.

The chain links TRBV2 to TRBJ2-7; 9 positions match TRBD2. The germline gives CDR1 SNHLY, CDR2 FYNNEI. The CDR3 loop spans 12 amino acids. The trim removed 7 bases at V and 4 bases at J, leaving 2 bases unmatched. The CDR3 loop is CASTREGYEQYF. The CDR3 region has the DNA TGTGCCAGCACGCGGGAGGGGTACGAGCAGTACTTC.

This clone was seen a handful of times. Other DNA sequences in the same sample also yield this CDR3. J is TRBJ2-7 and V is TRBV11-2, with a tentative D call TRBD2 (5 bases). V was cut by 2 bases and J by 3 bases, with 14 bases left in between. The CDR3 has 15 residues. The germline V gene encodes CDR1 SGHAT and CDR2 FQNNGV. CDR3 DNA: TGTGCCAGCAGCTTACGTTCGGAGGTCTACTACGAGCAGTACTTC. This translates into CASSLRSEVYYEQYF.

This clone was counted a few times. V and J are TRBV13 and TRBJ2-1; no firm D call. This CDR3 region has 13 residues. Germline CDR1 and CDR2: PRHDT and FYEKMQ (reference sequence). Between the trimmed V and J ends, which lost 5 bases and 12 bases, there was a span of 17 bases. CDR3 amino acids: CASSETPSRGQFF. The CDR3 DNA reads TGTGCCAGCAGCGAGACCCCATCTAGAGGGCAGTTCTTC.

The chain is built from TRBV27 and TRBJ2-1; TRBD1 might be the D (6 bases). The length of the CDR3 is 13 residues. CDR1 and CDR2 from the germline V gene are MNHEY and SMNVEV (reference sequence). V was clipped by 3 bases and J by 8 bases, with 11 bases between them. CDR3 DNA sequence: TGTGCCAGCAGTTTGTCAGGGGTCCATGAGCAGTTCTTC. Translating it yields CASSLSGVHEQFF.

This sequence joins TRBV7-9 and TRBJ2-5, with a possible D match to TRBD1 (5 bases). Judging by the DNA end, TRBJ2-7 fits better; the J call may be wrong. From germline, CDR1 is SEHNR and CDR2 FQNEAQ (reference sequence). The CDR3 spans 14 residues. CDR3 nucleotide sequence: TGTGCCAGCAGCCCAACAGGTGGGCCATACGAGCAGTACTTC. Protein: CASSPTGGPYEQYF.

The V and J genes are TRBV28 and TRBJ2-5; TRBD1 matches 9 bases. Germline CDR1 reads MDHEN; CDR2 reads SYDVKM. The CDR3 spans 15 residues. V shed 7 bases, J shed 9 bases, and the junction held 15 bases outside the gene matches. The CDR3 here is CASMGGGTGYSAQYF. The CDR3 DNA reads as TGTGCCAGCATGGGGGGCGGGACAGGGTATTCGGCCCAGTACTTC.

This chain uses TRBV7-9 with TRBJ1-2; D may be TRBD1 (6 bases). Trimming cost V 3 bases and J 4 bases, with 18 bases left between them. Germline loops: CDR1 SEHNR, CDR2 FQNEAQ (reference sequence). This CDR3 spans 16 amino acids. The CDR3 DNA sequence: TGTGCCAGCAGCTTGGATGGACAGATCTTCTTCTATGGCTACACCTTC. It specifies CASSLDGQIFFYGYTF.

Only a few counts were recorded for this clone. The chain combines TRBV27 with TRBJ2-1, with TRBD2 identical over 8 bases. The CDR3 loop spans 17 amino acids. J was trimmed by 0 bases and V by 0 bases; bases with no gene match: 4. Germline CDR1 reads MNHEY; CDR2 reads SMNVEV (reference sequence). The CDR3 DNA reads TGTGCCAGCAGTTTATCGTGGGGGACTAGCTCCTACAATGAGCAGTTCTTC. It yields the protein CASSLSWGTSSYNEQFF.

V usage is TRBV9 and J usage is TRBJ2-7; tentatively, D is TRBD2 (6 bases). CDR1 and CDR2 from the germline V gene are SGDLS and YYNGEE. The CDR3 is 17 amino acids. Trimming removed 4 bases at V and 4 bases at J, with 24 bases between. The CDR3 nucleotides are TGTGCCAGCAGCCTTACCGAGGAGGGAGGTCGAGATTACGAGCAGTACTTC. Translating it yields CASSLTEEGGRDYEQYF.

This clone was observed a few times. The chain recombines TRBV6-1 with TRBJ1-5; D not resolved. The CDR3 contains 13 residues. The ends were cut back, 3 bases at V and 6 bases at J, with 9 bases in the middle. Looked up from germline, CDR1 is MNHNS and CDR2 is SASEGT. CDR3 amino acids: CASSDGVSQPQHF. CDR3 DNA: TGTGCCAGCAGTGACGGGGTGAGTCAGCCCCAGCATTTT.

The genes are TRBV6-5 and TRBJ1-1; the D is unclear. CDR1 is MNHEY and CDR2 is SVGAGI in the germline V gene. V was trimmed by 5 bases and J by 1 base, leaving 8 bases between them. There are 13 residues in the CDR3. The DNA of the CDR3 is TGTGCCAGCAGTGACACAGCGAACACTGAAGCTTTCTTT. Translated, it gives CASSDTANTEAFF.

The rearrangement joins TRBV5-1 to TRBJ2-1; D is perhaps TRBD2 (5 bases). This CDR3 spans 15 amino acids. From germline, CDR1 is SGHRS and CDR2 YFSETQ. V was trimmed by 1 base and J by 9 bases, leaving 17 bases between them. The CDR3 loop reads CASSLSRVGLSEQFF. DNA of the CDR3: TGCGCCAGCAGCTTGTCGCGGGTGGGCCTAAGTGAGCAGTTCTTC.

This clone has more than one count but fewer than ten. The rearrangement links TRBV7-2 to TRBJ1-2; D is uncertain. CDR3 length: 13 amino acids. Germline lookup yields CDR1 SGHTA and CDR2 FQGNSA. Trimming took 2 bases from V and 4 from J, leaving 8 bases between them. CDR3 amino acids: CASSLSETYGYTF. As DNA, the CDR3 is TGTGCCAGCAGCTTATCAGAAACCTATGGCTACACCTTC.

The chain recombines TRBV27 with TRBJ2-1; TRBD1 is a possible D gene (6 bases). V was trimmed by 3 bases and J by 2 bases, leaving 14 bases between them. CDR1 MNHEY and CDR2 SMNVEV come from the germline V gene (reference sequence). The CDR3 runs 16 residues. In DNA form, the CDR3 reads TGTGCCAGCAGTTTGTTGGGGGCGGAACCCTACAATGAGCAGTTCTTC. Translation: CASSLLGAEPYNEQFF.

This clone appeared a few times. The rearrangement joins TRBV19 to TRBJ1-2; no clear D. Germline lookup yields CDR1 LNHDA and CDR2 SQIVND (reference sequence). The CDR3 length is 13 residues. V shed 7 bases and J shed 0 bases, with 9 bases lying between them. CDR3: CASNYNSNYGYTF. The CDR3 DNA is TGTGCCAGTAATTATAACTCTAACTATGGCTACACCTTC.